This TCR beta chain was captured in a study of cytomegalovirus exposure and HLA in healthy donors. The study, taken as a whole, reports: The productive fraction for most TCR beta V segments was about 87% or about 30% in an earlier analysis.

In regard to this clone: What it binds is not known.

PCR employed 60 Vbeta and 13 Jbeta primers. Libraries were prepared by immunoSEQ multiplex PCR; TCRdb keeps only in-frame clonotypes and omits some of them. The sample holds about 200,000 clones, roughly four fifths seen once. Sequences were obtained from PBMCs. This sequence was found in a woman under 30 in good health and CMV-seronegative.

The CDR3 coding sequence is TGTGCCATCCCACCAAGGGGGGGCGACCTCGGCGGGGAGCTGTTTTTT. Residues: CAIPPRGGDLGGELFF. The chain recombines TRBV5-3 with TRBJ2-2; possibly TRBD2 for D (7 bases). TRBV5-3 is annotated as an ORF whose role is uncertain. V lost 9 bases to trimming and J lost 7 bases, with 25 bases between them. The CDR3 sequence is 16 residues long.